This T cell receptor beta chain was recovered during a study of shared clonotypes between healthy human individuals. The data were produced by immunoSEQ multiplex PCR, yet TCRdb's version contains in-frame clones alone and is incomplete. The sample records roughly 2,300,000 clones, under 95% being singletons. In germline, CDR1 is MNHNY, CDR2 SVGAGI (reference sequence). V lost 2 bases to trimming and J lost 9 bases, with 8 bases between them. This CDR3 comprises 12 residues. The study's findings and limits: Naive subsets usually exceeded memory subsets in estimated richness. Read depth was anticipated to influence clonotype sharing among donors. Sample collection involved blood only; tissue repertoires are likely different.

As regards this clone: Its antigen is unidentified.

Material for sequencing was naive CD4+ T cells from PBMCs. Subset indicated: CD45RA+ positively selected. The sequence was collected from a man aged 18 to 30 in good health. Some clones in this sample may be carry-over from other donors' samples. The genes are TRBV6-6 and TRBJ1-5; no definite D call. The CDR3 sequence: CASSYPATPQHF. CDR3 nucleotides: TGTGCCAGCAGTTACCCAGCCACGCCCCAGCATTTT.